This TCR beta chain was captured in a study of T cells in Graves' hyperthyroidism and ophthalmopathy. Across the study: Peripheral blood specimens were obtained at initial diagnosis, prior to any treatment. Study conclusions and caveats: The model made its ophthalmopathy prediction, and onset followed a median about 6 months later. The majority of expanded thyroid clonotypes above 0.001 also appeared in blood. A 13 V-J signature model discriminated ophthalmopathy versus stable hyperthyroidism.

What was amplified from RNA transcripts were TCR beta CDR3 regions. First-round RT-PCR targeting the TCR CDR3 was performed with the HTBI primer set. TCRdb processed the multiplex PCR reads anew with MiXCR; each CDR3 protein has one entry. The table has about 320,000 distinct CDR3 sequences, approximately 17% seen once. This clonotype came up many times. Its antigen is currently unknown. V dropped 6 bases and J dropped 6; count of bases not matched to a gene: 6. In germline, CDR1 is KGHDR, CDR2 SFDVKD. CDR3 length: 13 residues. The chain couples TRBV24-1 to TRBJ1-1; 7 bases are shared with TRBD1. This receptor was taken from a man aged 25 to 45 with Graves' hyperthyroidism. Input material: blood. The CDR3 region is CATSTERGPEAFF. The CDR3 bases are TGTGCCACCAGTACAGAAAGGGGGCCTGAAGCTTTCTTT.